The sequence of this T cell receptor (beta chain) was determined in a study of control samples from healthy donors and cancer patients. The V gene end was trimmed by 6 bases and the J gene end by 5 bases; junction bases not matched to a gene: 10. The CDR3 has 14 amino acids. Germline CDR1 is SQVTM and CDR2 is ANQGSEA. Only in-frame clones appear in the TCRdb table, and some are missing; sequencing was by immunoSEQ multiplex PCR. The table has 150,000 to 190,000 clones, about 93% seen once. The sequence came from a man aged 45-60 years in good health. What was sequenced was blood. The rearrangement uses TRBV29-1 and TRBJ2-1, with 7 bases that match TRBD1. As DNA, the CDR3 is TGCAGCGTACGACTGCCTACAGGGGACAATGAGCAGTTCTTC. Protein sequence: CSVRLPTGDNEQFF.